The rows below give T cell receptor beta chains drawn from one sample of a study of blood T cell repertoires in COVID-19. Clones were read by immunoSEQ multiplex PCR, and TCRdb kept only the in-frame ones, dropping some. The table has under 350,000 clones, approximately 85% seen once; the top ten hold about 10%. Sequencing was done on a sample of peripheral blood. The origin of the receptors is a woman aged 70-85 years with acute or convalescent COVID-19. Both conserved end residues are part of each CDR3. Each record gives: J gene, V gene, D gene, clone size, CDR3 DNA, CDR3 protein. A D gene is named only where the DNA matches it firmly. A clone size is listed for some rows: how often the clone was seen (once, few, many), or a class if it is expanded.

TRBJ2-5,TRBV5-1,TRBD1,once,TGCGCCAGCAGCGTCGACAGGGGCGAGACCCAGTACTTC,CASSVDRGETQYF
TRBJ1-2,TRBV18,-,-,TGTGCCAGCTCACCAGACCCGGCAGGCTATGGCTACACCTTC,CASSPDPAGYGYTF
TRBJ2-1,TRBV6-5,-,-,TGTGCCAGCAGGACTAGATCGTACAATGAGCAGTTCTTC,CASRTRSYNEQFF
TRBJ2-3,TRBV6-4,TRBD2,-,TGTGCCAGCACGGTAAGGCTAGCGGGGGCCCACGGAGATACGCAGTATTTT,CASTVRLAGAHGDTQYF
TRBJ2-2,TRBV5-1,-,-,TGCGCCAGCAGCTTGGCCCCGGACACCGGGGAGCTGTTTTTT,CASSLAPDTGELFF
TRBJ1-5,TRBV5-5,-,-,TGTGCCAGCAGCTTACAGGGATATCAGCCCCAGCATTTT,CASSLQGYQPQHF
TRBJ2-5,TRBV9,TRBD1,once,TGTGCCAGCAGCCCGCGACAGGGTTCTGGAGAGACCCAGTACTTC,CASSPRQGSGETQYF
TRBJ2-7,TRBV2,TRBD1,-,TGTGCCAGCAGTCACAGGGGCAACGAGCAGTACTTC,CASSHRGNEQYF
TRBJ1-2,TRBV19,TRBD1,-,TGTGCCAGTAGCACCGGGACAGGGGGCTATGGCTACACCTTC,CASSTGTGGYGYTF
TRBJ1-4,TRBV28,-,-,TGTGCCAGCAGTTTACCGGGGGGGAAAGGCGAAAAACTGTTTTTT,CASSLPGGKGEKLFF
TRBJ2-5,TRBV9,-,-,TGTGCCAGCAGCGCCGGCGGGACCCAAGAGACCCAGTACTTC,CASSAGGTQETQYF
TRBJ1-2,TRBV5-4,-,-,TGTGCCAGCAGCCCCGACAGCAACTATGGCTACACCTTC,CASSPDSNYGYTF
TRBJ1-1,TRBV7-9,-,-,TGTGCCAGCAGCTTAGGGTCCAGGGCCGCTGAAGCTTTCTTT,CASSLGSRAAEAFF
TRBJ2-1,TRBV7-2,TRBD1,-,TGTGCCAGCAGCTCGACCCGGGACAGTTACAATGAGCAGTTCTTC,CASSSTRDSYNEQFF
TRBJ2-2,TRBV9,-,-,TGTGCCAGCAGCGTAGTTGCGTCAGGGGGGAGCGGGGAGCTGTTTTTT,CASSVVASGGSGELFF
TRBJ2-7,TRBV18,TRBD1,-,TGTGCCAGCTCACCGGACAGGGGGTCCTCCTACGAGCAGTACTTC,CASSPDRGSSYEQYF
TRBJ1-4,TRBV11-2,TRBD1,-,TGTGCCAGCAGCTGGCACAGGGGGAATGAAAAACTGTTTTTT,CASSWHRGNEKLFF
TRBJ1-1,TRBV5-5,-,-,TGTGCCAGCAGCTTGGAGCCCGGGGGGAACACTGAAGCTTTCTTT,CASSLEPGGNTEAFF
TRBJ1-4,TRBV5-5,-,-,TGTGCCAGCAGCGGGAGGGGTCGTCAAGAAAAACTGTTTTTT,CASSGRGRQEKLFF
TRBJ2-3,TRBV4-1,TRBD1,-,TGCGCCAGCAGCCAATGGGGCCGGGACAGGGGTACAGATACGCAGTATTTT,CASSQWGRDRGTDTQYF
TRBJ2-1,TRBV6-1,TRBD2,-,TGTGCCAGCAGTGAAGCGCGGGGGACCGCCGCTGTAGAGCAGTTCTTC,CASSEARGTAAVEQFF
TRBJ1-4,TRBV3-1/TRBV3-2,-,once,TGTGCCAGCAGCCACAGGTGGGCAAATAATGAAAAACTGTTTTTT,CASSHRWANNEKLFF
TRBJ2-5,TRBV5-1,TRBD1,-,TGCGCCAGCAGCTTGGGGACAGGAAGGGCCCAAGAGACCCAGTACTTC,CASSLGTGRAQETQYF
TRBJ2-5,TRBV4-1,TRBD2,-,TGCGCCAGCAGCCGATTAGCGGGGGGGTGGGAGACCCAGTACTTC,CASSRLAGGWETQYF
TRBJ1-1,TRBV30,-,few,TGTGCCTGGACCTTTGGGACAACCAGAAAAGCTTTCTTT,CAWTFGTTRKAFF
TRBJ1-1,TRBV19,-,-,TGTGCCAGTAGTCCCATCTGGGCCACCAACACTGAAGCTTTCTTT,CASSPIWATNTEAFF
TRBJ2-7,TRBV6-5,TRBD2,-,TGTGCCAGTGGGACTAACTACGAGCAGTACTTC,CASGTNYEQYF
TRBJ2-7,TRBV2,TRBD2,-,TGTGCCAGCAGTGGCTTTGACGGGGGGTCCGAGCAGTACTTC,CASSGFDGGSEQYF
TRBJ2-1,TRBV24-1,TRBD1,-,TGTGCCACCAGTGCATCCGGGGACAGGGGCATTTACAATGAGCAGTTCTTC,CATSASGDRGIYNEQFF
TRBJ1-5,TRBV21-1,-,few,TGTGCCAACACGACAGGGATCAATCAGCCCCAGCATTTT,CANTTGINQPQHF
TRBJ1-4,TRBV3-1/TRBV3-2,-,-,TGTGCCAGCAGCCAAGTGACATGGCCTAATGAAAAACTGTTTTTT,CASSQVTWPNEKLFF
TRBJ2-5,TRBV4-1,-,-,TGCGCCAGCAGCCAAAGGACGGGGGGCGGAGAGACCCAGTACTTC,CASSQRTGGGETQYF
TRBJ1-1,TRBV18,-,-,TGTGCCAGCTCACCACCCGACGGGACCGGGAGAACTGAAGCTTTCTTT,CASSPPDGTGRTEAFF
TRBJ2-1,TRBV15,TRBD2,-,TGTGCCACCAGCGCGGGGGGGTCGGCCAATGAGCAGTTCTTC,CATSAGGSANEQFF
TRBJ1-2,TRBV7-9,TRBD1,-,TGTGCCAGCAGCTATTCCACGGGACAGGGGTTCGGCTACACCTTC,CASSYSTGQGFGYTF
TRBJ1-2,TRBV18,-,-,TGTGCCAGCTCACCCGACACGAACTATGGCTACACCTTC,CASSPDTNYGYTF
TRBJ1-5,TRBV6-2/TRBV6-3,-,-,TGTGCCAGCAGTCAGGCGACCCTCAATCAGCCCCAGCATTTT,CASSQATLNQPQHF
TRBJ1-2,TRBV6-5,TRBD1,few,TGTGCCAGCAGTTATCAAGACAGGGCGGGCGGCTACACCTTC,CASSYQDRAGGYTF
TRBJ1-6,TRBV7-2,-,once,TGTGCCAGCAGCCCAGGGTCCCATTCACCCCTCCACTTT,CASSPGSHSPLHF
TRBJ2-5,TRBV7-9,-,-,TGTGCCAGCAGCCTTCAGGGGAAAGAGACCCAGTACTTC,CASSLQGKETQYF
TRBJ1-6,TRBV5-5,TRBD1,-,TGTGCCAGCAGGTCGGGACAGGGAAATTCACCCCTCCACTTT,CASRSGQGNSPLHF
TRBJ2-6,TRBV3-1/TRBV3-2,-,-,TGTGCCAGCAGCCAAGAGGTCAGCTCTGGGGCCAACGTCCTGACTTTC,CASSQEVSSGANVLTF